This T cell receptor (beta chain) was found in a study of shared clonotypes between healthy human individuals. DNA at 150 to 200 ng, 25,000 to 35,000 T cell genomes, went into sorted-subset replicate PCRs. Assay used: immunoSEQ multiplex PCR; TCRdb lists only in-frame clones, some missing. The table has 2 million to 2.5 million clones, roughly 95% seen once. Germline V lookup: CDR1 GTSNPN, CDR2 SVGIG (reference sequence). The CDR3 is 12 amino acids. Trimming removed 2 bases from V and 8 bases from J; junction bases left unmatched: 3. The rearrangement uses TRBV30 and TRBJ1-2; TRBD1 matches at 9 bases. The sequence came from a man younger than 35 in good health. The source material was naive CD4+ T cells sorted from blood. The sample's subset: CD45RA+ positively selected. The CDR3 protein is CAWSPGQGGYTF. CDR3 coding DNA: TGTGCCTGGAGTCCCGGACAGGGGGGCTACACCTTC.